This record covers a single T cell receptor (beta chain). Measured with immunoSEQ multiplex PCR; TCRdb has only the in-frame clones, and not every one. The sample yields about 350,000 clones, roughly 86% seen once. The data were taken from a study of blood T cell repertoires in COVID-19. Study as a whole: Collection of acute and convalescent COVID-19 samples took place in the United States, Italy and Spain. Sample material is recorded as cDNA or gDNA derived from T cells, B-cell-depleted T cells, or PBMCs.

Unmatched junction bases numbered 0, after V lost 0 bases and J lost 6 bases. The CDR3 is made up of 16 amino acids. Per germline, CDR1 KGHSH and CDR2 LQKENI. V gene TRBV18 combines with J gene TRBJ2-2, with TRBD2 matching over 14 bases. The sample was PBMCs or T cells enriched from blood (not recorded which). This sequence was found in a woman aged 25 to 39 who had been exposed to COVID-19. CDR3 residues: CASSPPGLAGAGELFF. The CDR3 DNA reads TGTGCCAGCTCACCACCGGGACTAGCGGGAGCCGGGGAGCTGTTTTTT.